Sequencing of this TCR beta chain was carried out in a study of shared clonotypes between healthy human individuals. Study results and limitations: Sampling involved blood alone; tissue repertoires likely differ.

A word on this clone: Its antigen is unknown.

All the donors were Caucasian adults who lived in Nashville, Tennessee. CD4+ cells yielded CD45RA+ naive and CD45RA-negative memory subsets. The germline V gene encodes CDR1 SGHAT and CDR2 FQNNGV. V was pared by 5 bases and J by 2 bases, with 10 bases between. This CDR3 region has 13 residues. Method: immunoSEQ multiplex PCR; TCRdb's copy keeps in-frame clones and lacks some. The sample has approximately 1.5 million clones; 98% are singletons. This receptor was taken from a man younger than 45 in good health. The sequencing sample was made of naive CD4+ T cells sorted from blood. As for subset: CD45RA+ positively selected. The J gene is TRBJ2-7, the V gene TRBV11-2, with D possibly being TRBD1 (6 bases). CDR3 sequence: CASSKDRTYEQYF. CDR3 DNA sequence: TGTGCCAGCAGCAAAGACAGGACCTACGAGCAGTACTTC.